Following are 24 T cell receptor beta chains from one sample sequenced in a study of technical replicates of blood from several donors. Produced via immunoSEQ multiplex PCR; TCRdb's table is partial and in-frame only. The profile covers roughly 76,000 clones, with under 95% appearing a single time and 0.25% to 0.3% taken by the ten largest. Sequenced material: T cells isolated from PBMCs. The receptors come from a human donor in good health.

The V call is TRBV5-4, the J call TRBJ2-3; 7 bases agree with TRBD2. J was trimmed by 7 bases and V by 0 bases; bases with no gene match: 11. Looked up from germline, CDR1 is SGHNT and CDR2 is YYREEE (reference sequence). The CDR3 is 16 amino acids. The CDR3 protein is CASSLAAGRISNTQYF. The DNA of the CDR3 is TGTGCCAGCAGCTTGGCCGCCGGGAGGATATCTAATACGCAGTATTTT. The whole variable domain, filled in from reference TRBV5-4 and TRBJ2-3, reads ETGVTQSPTHLIKTRGQQVTLRCSSQSGHNTVSWYQQALGQGPQFIFQYYREEENGRGNFPPRFSGLQFPNYSSELNVNALELDDSALYLCASSLAAGRISNTQYFGPGTRLTVL.

The chain has TRBV6-1 and TRBJ1-3, with 8 bases matching TRBD1. The germline V gene encodes CDR1 MNHNS and CDR2 SASEGT. This CDR3 has 13 amino acids. J was trimmed by 7 bases and V by 6 bases; bases with no gene match: 5. CDR3 bases: TGTGCCAGCAGCTTGGACAGGGAGAACACCATATATTTT. It is translated as CASSLDRENTIYF.

The chain recombines TRBV30 with TRBJ2-1; no definite D call. Germline lookup yields CDR1 GTSNPN and CDR2 SVGIG (reference sequence). This CDR3 is built from 16 residues. V lost 1 base and J lost 0, with 13 bases in between. The CDR3 reads CAWSGYSNRSYNEQFF. For the CDR3, the DNA is TGTGCCTGGAGTGGATACAGTAACCGCTCCTACAATGAGCAGTTCTTC.

The chain uses TRBV10-1 and TRBJ1-2; D might be TRBD1 (6 bases). The CDR3 covers 14 residues. Per the germline V gene, CDR1 is WNHNN and CDR2 is SYGVQD (reference sequence). The V end lost 5 bases, the J end lost 4 bases, and 14 bases lay between the germline ends. DNA for the CDR3: TGCGCCAGCAGTCCGGAGGACAGCCTCTATGGCTACACCTTC. Amino acid sequence: CASSPEDSLYGYTF.

This clone was observed once. The CDR3: CASRHSGSYEQYF. For the CDR3, the DNA is TGTGCCAGTAGACATAGCGGGAGCTACGAGCAGTACTTC. This chain connects TRBV27 to TRBJ2-7, with 9 bases that match TRBD2. The V and J ends lost 9 bases and 3 bases, in that order; junction bases with no gene match: 6. The CDR3 spans 13 residues. CDR1 and CDR2 from the germline V gene are MNHEY and SMNVEV (reference sequence).

V gene TRBV6-1 combines with J gene TRBJ2-5, with D perhaps matching TRBD1 (6 bases). This CDR3 is built from 12 residues. With 5 bases removed from V and 5 bases from J, the gap between germline ends came to 9 bases. Germline CDR1 MNHNS, CDR2 SASEGT. This CDR3 is CASSWGPETQYF. CDR3 in DNA: TGTGCCAGCAGTTGGGGGCCCGAGACCCAGTACTTC.

This chain uses TRBV4-1 with TRBJ2-3; D is possibly TRBD2 (5 bases). This CDR3 is 15 amino acids long. The germline V gene encodes CDR1 MGHRA and CDR2 YSYEKL. Trimming pared 1 base from V and 4 bases from J, leaving 12 bases between. DNA of the CDR3: TGCGCCAGCAGCCAAGGTGAGGGATCCCCAGATACGCAGTATTTT. Its protein is CASSQGEGSPDTQYF.

The rearrangement uses TRBV28 and TRBJ1-6; 7 bases align to TRBD1. The germline gives CDR1 MDHEN, CDR2 SYDVKM. J was trimmed by 10 bases and V by 7 bases; bases with no gene match: 7. This CDR3 has 13 residues. In nucleotides, the CDR3 is TGTGCCAGCACCCCGACAGGGCGATCACCCCTCCACTTT. Residues: CASTPTGRSPLHF.

The J gene is TRBJ2-1, the V gene TRBV9; 11 bases match TRBD2. Germline V gene sequence: CDR1 SGDLS, CDR2 YYNGEE. V lost 3 bases to trimming and J lost 3 bases; unmatched junction nucleotides: 11. CDR3 size: 18 residues. CDR3 in amino acids: CASSARRKTSGIYNEQFF. In DNA, the CDR3 is TGTGCCAGCAGCGCACGTAGAAAGACTAGCGGGATCTACAATGAGCAGTTCTTC.

The chain links TRBV10-3 to TRBJ1-5, with D possibly TRBD1 on 5 matching bases. Germline CDR1 and CDR2: ENHRY and SYGVKD. V gave up 3 bases and J gave up 8 bases, with 20 bases separating them. There are 16 residues in the CDR3. The CDR3 protein is CAISEWGRAGAEPQHF. For the CDR3, the DNA is TGTGCCATCAGTGAATGGGGCAGGGCAGGTGCGGAGCCCCAGCATTTT.

The chain employs TRBV10-1 and TRBJ2-1; a weak D match, TRBD1 (5 bases). The CDR3 totals 13 residues. V shed 4 bases and J shed 2 bases, with 6 bases lying between them. Germline V gene sequence: CDR1 WNHNN, CDR2 SYGVQD (reference sequence). The CDR3 nucleotides are TGCGCCAGCAGTGTAGGGGCCTACAATGAGCAGTTCTTC. Its protein is CASSVGAYNEQFF.

The chain couples TRBV5-4 to TRBJ2-7; 13 bases agree with TRBD2. CDR1 SGHNT and CDR2 YYREEE come from the germline V gene (reference sequence). Trimming at V came to 9 bases and at J to 0 bases, leaving 6 bases not matched to a gene. The CDR3 sequence is 15 residues long. The CDR3 loop reads CATGTSGTISYEQYF. The CDR3 DNA is TGTGCCACCGGGACTAGCGGGACTATCTCCTACGAGCAGTACTTC.

This chain connects TRBV6-5 to TRBJ2-2, with D perhaps matching TRBD2 (6 bases). V was pared by 6 bases and J by 6 bases, with 17 bases between. The germline V gene has CDR1 MNHEY and CDR2 SVGAGI. The CDR3 length is 15 residues. The CDR3 spells CASSGGFIGAGELFF. DNA for the CDR3: TGTGCCAGCAGCGGAGGGTTCATCGGGGCCGGGGAGCTGTTTTTT.

The chain has TRBV7-6 and TRBJ1-6; TRBD1 agrees at 7 bases. The CDR3 contains 14 residues. Per germline, CDR1 SGHVS and CDR2 FNYEAQ. V shed 5 bases, J shed 7 bases, and the junction held 5 bases outside the gene matches. CDR3 in DNA: TGTGCCAGCAGCCCAGGGACAGTCAATTCACCCCTCCACTTT. Translation gives CASSPGTVNSPLHF. The variable domain in full, with the rest retrieved from reference TRBV7-6 and TRBJ1-6, is GAGVSQSPRYKVTKRGQDVALRCDPISGHVSLYWYRQALGQGPEFLTYFNYEAQQDKSGLPNDRFSAERPEGSISTLTIQRTEQRDSAMYRCASSPGTVNSPLHFGNGTRLTVT.

This chain links TRBV11-1 with TRBJ2-7, with no clear D. CDR3 length equals 13 residues. Trimming took off 5 bases at V and 6 bases at J, with 14 bases between the two ends. The V gene's germline CDR1 is SGHAT and CDR2 FQDESV (reference sequence). The CDR3: CASSNLERGEQYF. The CDR3, as DNA: TGTGCCAGCAGCAATTTAGAACGCGGCGAGCAGTACTTC.

The chain recombines TRBV5-1 with TRBJ2-3; a possible D gene is TRBD2 (6 bases). CDR1 and CDR2 (germline): SGHRS, YFSETQ. Trimming removed 0 bases at V and 6 bases at J, with 11 bases between. The CDR3 length is 14 residues. CDR3 nucleotide sequence: TGCGCCAGCAGCTTGGGCGGGAAGTCGGATACGCAGTATTTT. Residues: CASSLGGKSDTQYF.

This clone was detected once. The chain links TRBV6-1 to TRBJ1-5, with TRBD1 matching 8 bases. The CDR3 contains 13 residues. J gave up 5 bases and V 10 bases, and 7 bases lay outside the gene matches. Germline lookup yields CDR1 MNHNS and CDR2 SASEGT. This CDR3 reads CAISGGGYQPQHF. The CDR3 bases are TGTGCCATCTCAGGGGGCGGGTATCAGCCCCAGCATTTT.

This clone occurred once. The gene calls are TRBV28 and TRBJ2-7, with a weak D call TRBD2 (6 bases). The V end was cut by 4 bases, the J end by 1 base, with 11 bases between. Germline CDR1 is MDHEN and CDR2 is SYDVKM. This CDR3 comprises 14 residues. CDR3 in amino acids: CASSSAGFSYEQYF. The CDR3 coding sequence is TGTGCCAGCAGTTCAGCGGGTTTTTCCTACGAGCAGTACTTC.

This chain uses TRBV30 with TRBJ2-7; 7 nucleotides align to TRBD2. Germline CDR1 GTSNPN, CDR2 SVGIG (reference sequence). The CDR3 loop spans 13 amino acids. Losses at the gene ends were 3 bases for V and 3 bases for J; bases not matched to a gene: 5. The DNA for the CDR3 is TGTGCCTGGAGCGAGGGACTACTCTACGAGCAGTACTTC. Encoded protein: CAWSEGLLYEQYF.

The J gene is TRBJ2-3, the V gene TRBV10-1, with TRBD1 identical over 11 bases. The CDR3 spans 16 residues. Germline-derived CDR1 and CDR2 are WNHNN and SYGVQD (reference sequence). The J segment lost 6 bases and the V segment lost 4 bases, leaving 9 bases of the junction unmatched. Here the CDR3 DNA reads TGCGCCAGCAGTGCGGGACAGGGGGGCACAGGGGATACGCAGTATTTT. It is translated as CASSAGQGGTGDTQYF.

CDR3 residues: CASIPGPVGYTF. The CDR3, as DNA: TGTGCCAGCATACCAGGGCCGGTCGGCTACACCTTC. The chain uses TRBV2 and TRBJ1-2; the D gene is possibly TRBD1 (5 bases). With 7 bases removed from V and 8 bases from J, the gap between germline ends came to 14 bases. The germline gives CDR1 SNHLY, CDR2 FYNNEI. This CDR3 is built from 12 residues.

This chain connects TRBV27 to TRBJ2-3; D is possibly TRBD2 (6 bases). The CDR3 extends over 14 amino acids. CDR1 is MNHEY, CDR2 SMNVEV, per germline (reference sequence). The V gene lost 7 bases and the J gene lost 3 bases, with 14 bases spanning the gap. The CDR3 is CASMSGRRTDTQYF. The CDR3 nucleotides read TGTGCCAGCATGTCAGGGAGGAGGACAGATACGCAGTATTTT.

This chain connects TRBV7-6 to TRBJ1-2; 12 bases align to TRBD1. Germline trimming cut 5 bases from V and 8 bases from J; bases unmatched to any gene: 12. The germline gives CDR1 SGHVS, CDR2 FNYEAQ. CDR3 length: 16 amino acids. The chain's CDR3 is CASSPSGTGGREGYTF. The CDR3 nucleotides read TGTGCCAGCAGCCCGAGCGGGACAGGGGGCCGAGAAGGCTACACCTTC.

The chain combines TRBV19 with TRBJ2-2; 7 bases map to TRBD1. Germline lookup yields CDR1 LNHDA and CDR2 SQIVND (reference sequence). There are 17 residues in the CDR3. The ends lost 11 bases at V and 4 bases at J; junction bases unmatched: 19. CDR3 nucleotides: TGTGCCGTCAATTCACCCCGACAGGGCCAGTTCACCGGGGAGCTGTTTTTT. The encoded protein is CAVNSPRQGQFTGELFF.